This section outlines one TCR beta chain sequence together with its context. V was clipped by 4 bases and J by 6 bases; unmatched bases: 11. CDR3 length: 15 amino acids. The germline V gene has CDR1 SGHNT and CDR2 YENEEA. The data derive from a study of blood T cell repertoires in COVID-19. On the study more broadly: There were acute and convalescent COVID-19 samples, and they came from the United States, Italy and Spain. Sample material is recorded as cDNA or gDNA derived from T cells, B-cell-depleted T cells, or PBMCs.

Per the study methods: Amplification from reference gene primers served as the basis for estimated nucleated cell counts. TCRdb's table, derived via immunoSEQ multiplex PCR, lists solely in-frame clones and lacks some. The DNA was the basis for D and trimming; V, J and clone size are from that table. The data show roughly 150,000 clones, 70% to 85% seen once. The Seattle patients joined while their infection was active and were tracked longitudinally afterward. The TCR sequence derives from a man older than 75 with COVID-19, enrolled during active disease. The sequencing input was peripheral blood. The V call is TRBV11-3, the J call TRBJ1-1; 7 bases match TRBD1. This CDR3 is CASSSDRWHHAEAFF. CDR3 DNA: TGTGCCAGCAGCTCGGACAGGTGGCATCATGCTGAAGCTTTCTTT.